The 21 T cell receptor beta chains below were found in one sample sequenced in a study of T cell responses to AZD1222 COVID-19 vaccine. Generated by immunoSEQ multiplex PCR, the TCRdb table keeps only in-frame clones and is missing some. This table holds 150,000 to 200,000 clones, about nine tenths found once. Sequencing was performed on peripheral blood, taken on day 0 of AZD1222 vaccination. These TCRs come from an adult in good health.

The chain uses TRBV10-2 and TRBJ1-1; D is perhaps TRBD1 (5 bases). The CDR3 is made up of 15 amino acids. Per the germline V gene, CDR1 is WSHSY and CDR2 is SAAADI. V was pared by 5 bases and J by 1 base, with 14 bases between. The CDR3 bases are TGCGCCAGCAGTCAAGGGCCCCAGGGGAACACTGAAGCTTTCTTT. Translating gives CASSQGPQGNTEAFF.

CDR3 nucleotides: TGTGCCAGCAGCTCGGATCAACTCAACACCGGGGAGCTGTTTTTT. This codes for CASSSDQLNTGELFF. This chain links TRBV7-6 with TRBJ2-2; D call uncertain. Germline V lookup: CDR1 SGHVS, CDR2 FNYEAQ. The CDR3 contains 15 residues. Between the trimmed V and J ends, which lost 4 bases and 2 bases, there was a span of 11 bases.

The chain carries TRBV12-3 or TRBV12-4 and TRBJ1-2; 7 positions match TRBD1. J was trimmed by 4 bases and V by 5 bases; bases with no gene match: 4. The CDR3 length is 13 residues. CDR3: CASSPAGGYGYTF. CDR3 DNA: TGTGCCAGCAGTCCCGCAGGGGGCTATGGCTACACCTTC.

The chain links TRBV27 to TRBJ2-3, with 8 bases matching TRBD2. The CDR3 totals 15 residues. V shed 5 bases and J 3 bases; nucleotides not matched to a gene: 7. CDR1 and CDR2 (germline): MNHEY, SMNVEV (reference sequence). The CDR3 nucleotides are TGTGCCAGCAGTCCCGGACTAGCTTCTACAGATACGCAGTATTTT. This sequence encodes CASSPGLASTDTQYF.

The chain carries TRBV6-1 and TRBJ2-7; D is unresolved. CDR3 length: 14 residues. V lost 0 bases and J 4 bases, leaving 10 bases between the germline ends. CDR1 is MNHNS and CDR2 is SASEGT in the germline V gene. CDR3 in DNA: TGTGCCAGCAGTGAAGCTTTGAGCCCGTACGAGCAGTACTTC. Its protein is CASSEALSPYEQYF.

The V call is TRBV18, the J call TRBJ1-4; 8 bases are shared with TRBD1. The CDR3 runs to 14 residues. The V gene's germline CDR1 is KGHSH and CDR2 LQKENI. The J segment lost 8 bases and the V segment lost 2 bases, leaving 4 bases of the junction unmatched. The DNA of the CDR3 is TGTGCCAGCTCACCAGGACAGGGCCGGGAAAAACTGTTTTTT. This gives the protein CASSPGQGREKLFF.

CDR3 DNA: TGTGCCAGCAGCTTAACGGAGGGAAAAGAGACCCAGTACTTC. It specifies CASSLTEGKETQYF. V gene TRBV7-8 combines with J gene TRBJ2-5; D possibly corresponds to TRBD2 (6 bases). V was clipped by 2 bases and J by 3 bases, with 10 bases between them. Germline lookup yields CDR1 SGHVS and CDR2 FQNEAQ. CDR3 size: 14 residues. The variable domain in full, completed from reference TRBV7-8 and TRBJ2-5, reads GAGVSQSPRYKVAKRGQDVALRCDPISGHVSLFWYQQALGQGPEFLTYFQNEAQLDKSGLPSDRFFAERPEGSVSTLKIQRTQQEDSAVYLCASSLTEGKETQYFGPGTRLLVL.

The chain is built from TRBV2 and TRBJ2-1, with 11 bases matching TRBD2. The CDR3 totals 14 residues. The V and J ends lost 2 bases and 8 bases, in that order; junction bases with no gene match: 2. Germline lookup yields CDR1 SNHLY and CDR2 FYNNEI. CDR3 sequence reads: CASSEIAGGYEQFF. Written as DNA, the CDR3 is TGTGCCAGCAGTGAAATAGCGGGGGGGTATGAGCAGTTCTTC.

The gene calls are TRBV6-2 or TRBV6-3 and TRBJ2-3, with 9 bases that match TRBD1. CDR1 is MNHEY and CDR2 is SVGEGT in the germline V gene. Unmatched junction bases numbered 10, after V lost 5 bases and J lost 1 base. The CDR3 runs to 17 residues. The CDR3 loop is CASSPSFRDRGTDTQYF. The CDR3 coding sequence is TGTGCCAGCAGTCCCTCCTTCCGGGACAGGGGCACAGATACGCAGTATTTT.

This chain uses TRBV12-2 with TRBJ2-7; TRBD2, the table's D call, lacks a check against the DNA. TRBV12-2 is termed a pseudogene. The CDR3 contains 14 residues. Here the CDR3 reads CAPQRLAGCYEQYF. DNA for the CDR3: TGTGCCCCCCAGCGACTAGCGGGGTGCTACGAGCAGTACTTC.

The V and J genes are TRBV6-1 and TRBJ2-1; D is undetermined. The CDR3 loop spans 12 amino acids. From germline, CDR1 is MNHNS and CDR2 SASEGT. V shed 5 bases and J shed 10 bases, with 12 bases lying between them. The CDR3 loop reads CASSSYSLEQFF. CDR3 nucleotides: TGTGCCAGCAGTTCTTACTCGCTCGAGCAGTTCTTC.

This rearrangement joins TRBV5-1 to TRBJ1-5, with 9 nucleotides matching TRBD1. This CDR3 is built from 16 residues. CDR1 is SGHRS, CDR2 YFSETQ, per germline. V was clipped by 1 base and J by 1 base; unmatched bases: 3. The CDR3 DNA sequence: TGCGCCAGCAGCTTGACCGGGACAGGGAGCAATCAGCCCCAGCATTTT. Translating it yields CASSLTGTGSNQPQHF.

The chain joins TRBV7-8 to TRBJ1-1, with TRBD1 as a possible D gene (5 bases). The germline V gene encodes CDR1 SGHVS and CDR2 FQNEAQ. V was cut by 6 bases and J by 0 bases, with 17 bases left in between. The CDR3 is made up of 16 amino acids. CDR3 in amino acids: CASRPGAGNMNTEAFF. The CDR3 nucleotides are TGTGCCAGCAGACCTGGGGCAGGCAACATGAACACTGAAGCTTTCTTT.

This clone was recorded only once. The genes are TRBV15 and TRBJ2-1; D assignment may be TRBD1 or TRBD2 (6 bases each). Germline V gives CDR1 LNHNV, CDR2 YYDKDF (reference sequence). Between the trimmed V and J ends, which lost 0 bases and 10 bases, there was a span of 16 bases. The CDR3 is 15 residues long. The CDR3 spells CATSRDLGLGGEQFF. Here the CDR3 DNA reads TGTGCCACCAGCAGAGATTTGGGGTTGGGGGGCGAGCAGTTCTTC. Full variable domain (missing parts from reference TRBV15 and TRBJ2-1): DAMVIQNPRYQVTQFGKPVTLSCSQTLNHNVMYWYQQKSSQAPKLLFHYYDKDFNNEADTPDNFQSRRPNTSFCFLDIRSPGLGDTAMYLCATSRDLGLGGEQFFGPGTRLTVL.

This chain links TRBV3-1 (or the pseudogene TRBV3-2) with TRBJ1-6, with 9 nucleotides matching TRBD1. Germline loops: CDR1 LGHDT, CDR2 YNNKEL (reference sequence). CDR3 length: 14 residues. Trimming at V came to 7 bases and at J to 10 bases, leaving 8 bases not matched to a gene. The CDR3 bases are TGTGCCAGCAAACCGGGACAGGGCCGGTCACCCCTCCACTTT. Translation: CASKPGQGRSPLHF.

The chain recombines TRBV4-3 with TRBJ2-2; D may be TRBD1 or TRBD2 (6 bases each). Between the trimmed V and J ends, which lost 0 bases and 0 bases, there was a span of 8 bases. The CDR3 length is 16 residues. Looked up from germline, CDR1 is LGHNA and CDR2 is YSLEER. CDR3 sequence: CASSQDRGPNTGELFF. The CDR3 DNA is TGCGCCAGCAGCCAAGATCGGGGGCCGAACACCGGGGAGCTGTTTTTT.

This clone was observed once. The V call is TRBV10-3, the J call TRBJ1-2; unclear D gene. V lost 7 bases and J lost 8, with 17 bases in between. CDR1 and CDR2 (germline): ENHRY, SYGVKD. The length of the CDR3 is 13 residues. The CDR3 DNA sequence: TGTGCCATCACTACCCCTTCAGCCAGCGGCTACACCTTC. Its translation is CAITTPSASGYTF.

The V gene is TRBV27, the J gene TRBJ1-2; D is ambiguous. Germline CDR1 and CDR2: MNHEY and SMNVEV (reference sequence). Trimming shortened V by 3 bases and J by 1 base, and 15 bases separated the two germline ends. There are 16 residues in the CDR3. CDR3 sequence: CASSFGGETLNYGYTF. The DNA of the CDR3 is TGTGCCAGCAGTTTTGGCGGGGAAACCCTTAACTATGGCTACACCTTC.

This chain links TRBV7-9 with TRBJ2-7; D not certain. The CDR3 loop spans 11 amino acids. The V end lost 5 bases, the J end lost 7 bases, and 9 bases lay between the germline ends. The V gene's germline CDR1 is SEHNR and CDR2 FQNEAQ (reference sequence). The CDR3 sequence is CASSDPMEQYF. The CDR3 region has the DNA TGTGCCAGCAGCGACCCCATGGAGCAGTACTTC.

The chain links TRBV11-2 to TRBJ2-5, with D perhaps matching TRBD1 (5 bases). The germline V gene has CDR1 SGHAT and CDR2 FQNNGV. Trimming took 1 base from V and 5 from J, leaving 14 bases between them. CDR3 length equals 15 residues. The CDR3 spells CASSLAHSKGETQYF. For the CDR3, the DNA is TGTGCCAGCAGCTTAGCGCACAGTAAGGGGGAGACCCAGTACTTC.

The J gene is TRBJ1-1, the V gene TRBV15, with D uncertain. V lost 1 base, J lost 0 bases, and 9 bases lay in between. Germline loops: CDR1 LNHNV, CDR2 YYDKDF (reference sequence). The CDR3 loop spans 15 amino acids. As DNA, the CDR3 is TGTGCCACCAGCAGAGGAAAGACTATGAACACTGAAGCTTTCTTT. As protein: CATSRGKTMNTEAFF. Full variable domain (outside the CDR3, taken from reference TRBV15 and TRBJ1-1): DAMVIQNPRYQVTQFGKPVTLSCSQTLNHNVMYWYQQKSSQAPKLLFHYYDKDFNNEADTPDNFQSRRPNTSFCFLDIRSPGLGDTAMYLCATSRGKTMNTEAFFGQGTRLTVV.